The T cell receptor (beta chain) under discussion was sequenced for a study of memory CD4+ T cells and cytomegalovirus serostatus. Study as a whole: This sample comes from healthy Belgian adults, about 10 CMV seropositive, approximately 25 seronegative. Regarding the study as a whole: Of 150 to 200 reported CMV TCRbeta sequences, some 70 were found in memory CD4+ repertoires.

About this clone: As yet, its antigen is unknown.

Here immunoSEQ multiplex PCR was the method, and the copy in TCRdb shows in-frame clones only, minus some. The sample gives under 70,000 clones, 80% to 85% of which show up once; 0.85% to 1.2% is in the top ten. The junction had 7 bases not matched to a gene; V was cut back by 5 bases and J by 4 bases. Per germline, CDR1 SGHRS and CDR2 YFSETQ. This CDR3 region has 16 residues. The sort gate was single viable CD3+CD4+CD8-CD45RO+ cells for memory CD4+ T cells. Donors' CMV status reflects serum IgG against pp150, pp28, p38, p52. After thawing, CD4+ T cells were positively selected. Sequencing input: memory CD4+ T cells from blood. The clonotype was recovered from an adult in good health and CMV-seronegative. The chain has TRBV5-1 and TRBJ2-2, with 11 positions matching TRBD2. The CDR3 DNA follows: TGCGCCAGCAGTTTTAGCGGGAGGGAGATCACCGGGGAGCTGTTTTTT. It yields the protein CASSFSGREITGELFF. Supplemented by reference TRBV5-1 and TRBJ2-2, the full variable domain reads KAGVTQTPRYLIKTRGQQVTLSCSPISGHRSVSWYQQTPGQGLQFLFEYFSETQRNKGNFPGRFSGRQFSNSRSEMNVSTLELGDSALYLCASSFSGREITGELFFGEGSRLTVL.